These 23 T cell receptor beta chains share one sample of origin, sequenced in a study of CD8+CD57+ T cells in acquired aplastic anemia. Selection for sequencing was limited to patients who had shown CD8+CD57+ cell expansion by flow cytometry. CDR3 and TCR beta VDJ profiling relied on genomic DNA as the template. TCRdb re-called the reads through MiXCR, storing one row per CDR3 protein. The repertoire holds approximately 40,000 distinct CDR3 sequences, with roughly 69% as singletons. Sequenced sample: sorted CD4+, CD8+, or CD8+CD57+ T cells (not recorded which) from PBMCs. The receptors were gathered from a human donor with aplastic anemia.

The chain couples TRBV29-1 to TRBJ2-3, with 7 nucleotides matching TRBD1. The CDR3 is 14 amino acids. Germline V lookup: CDR1 SQVTM, CDR2 ANQGSEA. V gave up 7 bases and J gave up 5 bases; unmatched junction bases: 12. DNA for the CDR3: TGCAGCGCCAGTACAGGGGACGTCGGAGATACGCAGTATTTT. Translated: CSASTGDVGDTQYF.

This clonotype has at least ten counts. The V call is TRBV5-1, the J call TRBJ2-2; 7 nucleotides match TRBD1. The CDR3 has 15 residues. Germline V lookup: CDR1 SGHRS, CDR2 YFSETQ. After removal of 1 base from V and 2 bases from J, the junction contained 2 bases not matched to a gene. The DNA for the CDR3 is TGCGCCAGCAGCTTGCCAGGGGGAAACACCGGGGAGCTGTTTTTT. Translation gives CASSLPGGNTGELFF.

This clonotype was recorded a few times. This may come from a read error, since a much larger clone is one base off. The genes are TRBV4-1 and TRBJ1-2, with D unclear. Germline lookup yields CDR1 MGHRA and CDR2 YSYEKL. The CDR3 sequence is 15 residues long. V lost 0 bases and J lost 6, with 14 bases in between. The CDR3, as DNA: TGCGCCAGCAGCCAAGACCCCCTGGGAGTCAATGGCTACACCTTC. Protein: CASSQDPLGVNGYTF.

This clonotype came up once. Since the CDR3 does not end with the conserved phenylalanine or tryptophan, this likely comes from a read error. The rearrangement links TRBV15 to TRBJ1-1; the D is unclear. Germline CDR1 reads LNHNV; CDR2 reads YYDKDF (reference sequence). The CDR3 has 18 amino acids. Trimming stripped 3 bases from V and 5 bases from J, with 25 bases between. For the CDR3, the DNA is TGTGCCACCAGCAGGCCTCGTGGGCACACAGTTTCGAGGACTGAAGCTTTCCTT. Translating it yields CATSRPRGHTVSRTEAFL.

V usage is TRBV25-1 and J usage is TRBJ1-4, with 9 bases identical to TRBD1. This CDR3 comprises 15 residues. With 5 bases clipped from V and 8 bases from J, the junction kept 9 bases outside the gene matches. Germline CDR1 and CDR2: MGHDK and SYGVNS. CDR3 sequence (DNA): TGTGCCAGCAGTCGATCCGGGACAGGGAAAGAAAAACTGTTTTTT. It translates to CASSRSGTGKEKLFF. The complete variable domain, with remaining parts taken from reference TRBV25-1 and TRBJ1-4, reads EADIYQTPRYLVIGTGKKITLECSQTMGHDKMYWYQQDPGMELHLIHYSYGVNSTEKGDLSSESTVSRIRTEHFPLTLESARPSHTSQYLCASSRSGTGKEKLFFGSGTQLSVL.

The chain joins TRBV7-9 to TRBJ2-2; D is perhaps TRBD2 (5 bases). CDR1 is SEHNR, CDR2 FQNEAQ, per germline (reference sequence). The CDR3 sequence is 15 residues long. V was shortened by 5 bases and J by 4 bases, with 14 bases between the two germline ends. CDR3 sequence (DNA): TGTGCCAGCAGCCCACGCTGGGAGACCACCGGGGAGCTGTTTTTT. It is translated as CASSPRWETTGELFF.

The chain is built from TRBV2 and TRBJ2-5; D not resolved. Germline assignment: CDR1 SNHLY and CDR2 FYNNEI. Trimming pared 0 bases from V and 4 bases from J, leaving 3 bases between. This CDR3 region has 12 residues. CDR3 DNA sequence: TGTGCCAGCAGTGAAGCGGGAGAGACCCAGTACTTC. Its protein is CASSEAGETQYF. The full variable domain, its missing parts supplied by reference TRBV2 and TRBJ2-5, is EPEVTQTPSHQVTQMGQEVILRCVPISNHLYFYWYRQILGQKVEFLVSFYNNEISEKSEIFDDQFSVERPDGSNFTLKIRSTKLEDSAMYFCASSEAGETQYFGPGTRLLVL.

The V call is TRBV24-1, the J call TRBJ1-2; D might be TRBD1 (6 bases). V lost 4 bases, J lost 7 bases, and 15 bases lay in between. This CDR3 comprises 14 residues. Germline assignment: CDR1 KGHDR and CDR2 SFDVKD. CDR3 sequence (DNA): TGTGCCACCAGTGAGATAGGGGGATTGAGTGGCTACACCTTC. It specifies CATSEIGGLSGYTF.

This clonotype has ten or more counts. One junction end disagrees with the germline gene, perhaps due to a read error. V usage is TRBV20-1 and J usage is TRBJ2-1, with 8 bases identical to TRBD2. The length of the CDR3 is 15 residues. Germline V gene lookup returns CDR1 DFQATT and CDR2 SNEGSKA (reference sequence). The CDR3 protein is CSARDLASGLGEELF. CDR3 DNA: TGCAGTGCTAGAGATTTGGCTAGCGGGTTGGGAGAGGAGCTCTTC.

V usage is TRBV9 and J usage is TRBJ2-7; TRBD2 might be the D (5 bases). Between the trimmed V and J ends, which lost 4 bases and 6 bases, there was a span of 8 bases. The CDR3 spans 11 residues. Germline CDR1 is SGDLS and CDR2 is YYNGEE. Here the CDR3 DNA reads TGTGCCAGCAGCTCCAGCGGCGAGCAGTACTTC. As protein: CASSSSGEQYF. Variable domain in full (rest from reference TRBV9 and TRBJ2-7): DSGVTQTPKHLITATGQRVTLRCSPRSGDLSVYWYQQSLDQGLQFLIQYYNGEERAKGNILERFSAQQFPDLHSELNLSSLELGDSALYFCASSSSGEQYFGPGTRLTVT.

The V call is TRBV19, the J call TRBJ2-2; tentative D call: TRBD1 (5 bases). V lost 3 bases and J 1 base, leaving 6 bases between the germline ends. Germline loops: CDR1 LNHDA, CDR2 SQIVND (reference sequence). The CDR3 covers 14 residues. The CDR3 loop is CASSIQGNTGELFF. CDR3 coding DNA: TGTGCCAGTAGTATTCAGGGGAACACCGGGGAGCTGTTTTTT. The full variable domain, its missing parts supplied by reference TRBV19 and TRBJ2-2, is DGGITQSPKYLFRKEGQNVTLSCEQNLNHDAMYWYRQDPGQGLRLIYYSQIVNDFQKGDIAEGYSVSREKKESFPLTVTSAQKNPTAFYLCASSIQGNTGELFFGEGSRLTVL.

The chain links TRBV7-8 to TRBJ2-5; 8 nucleotides align to TRBD2. Germline-derived CDR1 and CDR2 are SGHVS and FQNEAQ. The CDR3 loop spans 13 amino acids. V dropped 6 bases and J dropped 5; count of bases not matched to a gene: 5. The CDR3 DNA reads as TGTGCCAGCAGAAATAGCGGGGTTGAGACCCAGTACTTC. Protein product: CASRNSGVETQYF. Filled out from reference TRBV7-8 and TRBJ2-5, the complete variable domain reads GAGVSQSPRYKVAKRGQDVALRCDPISGHVSLFWYQQALGQGPEFLTYFQNEAQLDKSGLPSDRFFAERPEGSVSTLKIQRTQQEDSAVYLCASRNSGVETQYFGPGTRLLVL.

The sample holds one count of this clonotype. The CDR3 sequence: CATSRNQGYEAFF. The CDR3 DNA follows: TGTGCCACCAGCAGAAACCAGGGGTATGAAGCTTTCTTT. V gene TRBV15 combines with J gene TRBJ1-1, with D possibly being TRBD1 (6 bases). V dropped 2 bases and J dropped 7 bases, with 11 bases sitting between them. Germline CDR1 is LNHNV and CDR2 is YYDKDF (reference sequence). This CDR3 is 13 amino acids long.

This clonotype was picked up many times. The CDR3 loop is CASSLHSSILRAFF. The CDR3 DNA follows: TGTGCCAGCAGTTTACACAGTAGTATACTGAGAGCTTTCTTT. The chain has TRBV12-3 or TRBV12-4 and TRBJ1-1; no firm D call. CDR3 length equals 14 residues. V lost 2 bases and J 10 bases, leaving 17 bases between the germline ends.

This clonotype was counted a few times. The rearrangement uses TRBV9 and TRBJ2-1; 7 bases align to TRBD2. Looked up from germline, CDR1 is SGDLS and CDR2 is YYNGEE. Trimming cost V 5 bases and J 5 bases; bases outside gene matches: 10. The CDR3 is 15 amino acids. CDR3 DNA: TGTGCCAGCAGTCCCCGGGGAGGGAGGGACAATGAGCAGTTCTTC. Translating gives CASSPRGGRDNEQFF.

This clonotype was counted at least ten times. This sequence joins TRBV5-1 and TRBJ2-7; tentatively, D is TRBD1 or TRBD2 (5 bases each). Germline CDR1 and CDR2: SGHRS and YFSETQ. The CDR3 has 15 amino acids. Trimming stripped 6 bases from V and 0 bases from J, with 16 bases between. The CDR3 DNA reads as TGCGCCAGCACCTACGGGACGGGTAGCTCCTACGAGCAGTACTTC. Translation gives CASTYGTGSSYEQYF.

CDR3 in amino acids: CASTRDLQETQYF. In nucleotides, the CDR3 is TGTGCCAGCACCCGGGACTTGCAAGAGACCCAGTACTTC. V and J are TRBV2 and TRBJ2-5; weak D call: TRBD2 (6 bases). Germline V gene sequence: CDR1 SNHLY, CDR2 FYNNEI. CDR3 length: 13 residues. V lost 7 bases, J lost 2 bases, and 11 bases lay in between.

The V gene is TRBV2, the J gene TRBJ1-5; D is unclear. V was pared by 3 bases and J by 0 bases, with 9 bases between. CDR1 is SNHLY and CDR2 is FYNNEI in the germline V gene. The CDR3 runs 15 residues. The CDR3 loop is CASSDRVLSNQPQHF. The CDR3 DNA sequence: TGTGCCAGCAGTGATCGGGTCCTTAGCAATCAGCCCCAGCATTTT. The whole variable domain, remainder taken from reference TRBV2 and TRBJ1-5, is EPEVTQTPSHQVTQMGQEVILRCVPISNHLYFYWYRQILGQKVEFLVSFYNNEISEKSEIFDDQFSVERPDGSNFTLKIRSTKLEDSAMYFCASSDRVLSNQPQHFGDGTRLSIL.

The chain employs TRBV19 and TRBJ1-2; D ambiguous. Trimming removed 6 bases at V and 2 bases at J, with 13 bases between. The length of the CDR3 is 14 residues. Germline CDR1 is LNHDA and CDR2 is SQIVND (reference sequence). DNA for the CDR3: TGTGCCAGTAGCGCCACCCCGGGGAACTATGGCTACACCTTC. Protein product: CASSATPGNYGYTF.

The chain employs TRBV15 and TRBJ2-7; tentatively, D is TRBD1 (6 bases). The CDR3 consists of 15 residues. V lost 7 bases and J lost 3, with 19 bases in between. CDR1 LNHNV and CDR2 YYDKDF come from the germline V gene (reference sequence). Here the CDR3 reads CATKGKGVVDYEQYF. CDR3 bases: TGTGCCACCAAGGGGAAGGGGGTTGTGGACTACGAGCAGTACTTC. The full variable domain, in which reference TRBV15 and TRBJ2-7 provide the parts outside the CDR3, is DAMVIQNPRYQVTQFGKPVTLSCSQTLNHNVMYWYQQKSSQAPKLLFHYYDKDFNNEADTPDNFQSRRPNTSFCFLDIRSPGLGDTAMYLCATKGKGVVDYEQYFGPGTRLTVT.

This clonotype came up many times. The gene calls are TRBV7-6 and TRBJ1-5; 9 bases fit TRBD1. Per germline, CDR1 SGHVS and CDR2 FNYEAQ. CDR3 length: 16 amino acids. After removal of 1 base from V and 4 bases from J, the junction contained 5 bases not matched to a gene. The CDR3 DNA is TGTGCCAGCAGCTTAGAACAGGGGGCAAAGAATCAGCCCCAGCATTTT. The encoded protein is CASSLEQGAKNQPQHF.

The chain employs TRBV25-1 and TRBJ1-2; TRBD1 is a possible D gene (6 bases). Trimming took off 3 bases at V and 7 bases at J, with 15 bases between the two ends. Germline V gene data show CDR1 as MGHDK and CDR2 as SYGVNS. The CDR3 runs to 14 residues. CDR3 nucleotide sequence: TGTGCCAGCAGTGACGCGGGGGCTCTCTCTGGCTACACCTTC. This encodes CASSDAGALSGYTF.

V and J are TRBV29-1 and TRBJ1-2; D remains unclear. Germline values: CDR1 SQVTM, CDR2 ANQGSEA. The CDR3 length is 16 residues. V shed 2 bases and J shed 3 bases, with 19 bases lying between them. The CDR3 loop is CSVEPHPARSHYGYTF. Here the CDR3 DNA reads TGCAGCGTTGAACCGCATCCGGCACGATCCCACTATGGCTACACCTTC.